This is a list of T cell receptor beta chains from one sample in a study of blood T cells in healthy people across ages. TCRdb reprocessed the 5' RACE reads via MiXCR and lists one record per CDR3 protein. The table has 800,000 to 1,300,000 distinct CDR3 sequences, approximately 26% seen once. This same sample was also taken into another study, of T cells of mothers and their children.

The sequenced sample was blood. The source of these receptors is a girl aged 2-10 years in good health. Each CDR3 is given with its conserved first and last residue. The D gene is left open where the match is weak. A row's size may be missing; if present it is once, few, many or a size class.

>TRBJ2-4|TRBV7-2|NA|TRBD1
TGTGCCAGCAGCGTGCTCAGGGGGCGTTCTCTAGGGGACATTCAGTACTTC
CASSVLRGRSLGDIQYF
>TRBJ1-1|TRBV6-1|few|NA
TGTGCCAGCAGTGAGGTTCTGAACACTGAAGCTTTCTTT
CASSEVLNTEAFF
>TRBJ2-2|TRBV14|NA|TRBD1
TGTGCCAGCAGCCAAGATCCCGGGACAGGGAACACCGGGGAGCTGTTTTTT
CASSQDPGTGNTGELFF
>TRBJ2-5|TRBV25-1|NA|TRBD2
TGTGCCAGCAGTGAATTAGTAGCGGGAGGTATCCGGGCCCAGTACTTC
CASSELVAGGIRAQYF
>TRBJ2-5|TRBV11-2|few|NA
TGTGCCAGCAGCTCCACAGGGACGGTGCAAGAGACCCAGTACTTC
CASSSTGTVQETQYF
>TRBJ2-7|TRBV15|NA|NA
TGTGCCACCAGCAGAGATCCCTCTCTTGGTGGCTTGTCCTACGAGCAGTACTTC
CATSRDPSLGGLSYEQYF
>TRBJ2-1|TRBV10-3|NA|TRBD1
TGTGCCATCAGTGCGGGGAACAGGGGGCGCGGGAATGAGCAGTTCTTC
CAISAGNRGRGNEQFF
>TRBJ2-5|TRBV7-2|NA|TRBD2
TGTGCCAGCAGCTCTCCGGGGGTAGCGGGAGTTGGAGAGACCCAGTACTTC
CASSSPGVAGVGETQYF
>TRBJ1-1|TRBV27|NA|NA
TGTGCCAGCAGTTTTCTTATGGGTAGCAGGACTGAAGCTTTCTTT
CASSFLMGSRTEAFF
>TRBJ1-5|TRBV24-1|NA|NA
TGTGCCACCAGTGATTTGGAGACCGATCAGCCCCAGCATTTT
CATSDLETDQPQHF
>TRBJ1-4|TRBV7-9|many|NA
TGTGCCAGCAGCTCTACCGCGGCTCCCTCGGGGAATGAAAAACTGTTTTTT
CASSSTAAPSGNEKLFF
>TRBJ2-5|TRBV7-2|few|NA
TGTGCCAGCAGCTTAGATTTAACGGAAGAGACCCAGTACTTC
CASSLDLTEETQYF
>TRBJ2-3|TRBV11-1|NA|NA
TGTGCCAGCAGCTCCCCATCGGACAGCTCCCTTGCCGGCACAGATACGCAGTATTTT
CASSSPSDSSLAGTDTQYF
>TRBJ2-2|TRBV7-7|NA|TRBD1
TGTGCTAGCAGCAACGGGACAGGGACGAAGCTGTTTTTT
CASSNGTGTKLFF
>TRBJ2-3|TRBV4-1|NA|NA
TGCGCCAGCAGCCCTAGCGAGGGGGATACGCAGTATTTT
CASSPSEGDTQYF
>TRBJ2-1|TRBV7-3|NA|TRBD2
TGTGCCAGCAACACTCTGCGGGGGGGATACAATGAGCAGTTCTTC
CASNTLRGGYNEQFF
>TRBJ1-5|TRBV6-1|NA|NA
TGTGCCAGCAGTGAAGCCAACAGCAATCAGCCCCAGCATTTT
CASSEANSNQPQHF
>TRBJ2-1|TRBV20-1|NA|NA
TGCAGTGCTAGTCTCGAGGTGGACTACAATGAGCAGTTCTTC
CSASLEVDYNEQFF
>TRBJ2-5|TRBV21-1|NA|NA
TGTGCCAGCAGCAAATTCGGGAACGACAGGGACGGCCAAGAGACCCAGTACTTC
CASSKFGNDRDGQETQYF
>TRBJ2-3|TRBV3-1|once|NA
TGTGCCAGCAGCTTTCCCCCGAGGGGGACAGATACGCAGTATTTT
CASSFPPRGTDTQYF
>TRBJ2-1|TRBV5-6|NA|NA
TGTGCCAGCAGCCGAAAATTAGAGCAGTTCTTC
CASSRKLEQFF
>TRBJ1-2|TRBV21-1|few|NA
TGTGCCAGCAGCAAAGCTGGGACCTTATCCTATGGCTACACCTTC
CASSKAGTLSYGYTF
>TRBJ1-1|TRBV12-3/TRBV12-4|NA|TRBD1
TGTGCCAGCAGTTTAGCCTTAAAACTCAGGGGGCGAGGGGGCACTGAAGCTTTCTTT
CASSLALKLRGRGGTEAFF
>TRBJ1-4|TRBV7-2|NA|NA
TGTGCCAGCAGCTTAGAGGGTGCGAGGGTTGGTGAAAAACTGTTTTTT
CASSLEGARVGEKLFF
>TRBJ2-2|TRBV5-1|NA|NA
TGCGCCAGCAGCTTTAGAGGGGAAGGGACCGGGGAGCTGTTTTTT
CASSFRGEGTGELFF
>TRBJ1-1|TRBV28|few|NA
TGTGCCAGCCTCCGGGACGACCAAGGTTTCTTT
CASLRDDQGFF
>TRBJ1-1|TRBV13|few|TRBD1
TGTGCCAGCAGCTTAGGAGGGTCGGCAGGGGGAGCTTTCTTT
CASSLGGSAGGAFF
>TRBJ2-5|TRBV9|few|NA
TGTGCCAGCAGCGTCTATCCAGCGGCAGAGACCCAGTACTTC
CASSVYPAAETQYF
>TRBJ2-5|TRBV3-1|NA|NA
TGTGCCAGCATTCTCTTATCTAGTGCCCAAGAGACCCAGTACTTC
CASILLSSAQETQYF